These 32 T cell receptor beta chains were all obtained from the same sample, sequenced in a study of T cells expressing NK-cell markers. TCRdb re-called the 5' RACE reads; one entry per CDR3 protein, DNA not given. Listed are a few hundred thousand distinct CDR3 sequences; around 5% falls within the top ten. Input material: blood T cells: a sorted CD56 or NKG2C T cell subset, CD4+ or CD8+ T cells, or bulk PBMC T cells (not recorded which). The source of these receptors is a man between 18 and 69 years old in good health.

The rearrangement links TRBV6-1 to TRBJ2-3; TCRdb's D call, TRBD1, is unchecked because there is no DNA. The length of the CDR3 is 15 residues. CDR1 and CDR2 from the germline V gene are MNHNS and SASEGT. The CDR3 sequence: CASTRSVLDTDTQYF.

This chain connects TRBV6-5 to TRBJ2-7. The CDR3 covers 16 residues. CDR1 is MNHEY and CDR2 is SVGAGI in the germline V gene. This CDR3 is CASSYSKRIASYEQYF.

The chain uses TRBV5-1 and TRBJ2-1; TCRdb selects TRBD1, and the lack of DNA leaves this call unchecked. The CDR3 spans 14 residues. Germline V CDR1 and CDR2: SGHRS, YFSETQ. This CDR3 reads CASSPGGRLNEQFF.

The V call is TRBV7-9, the J call TRBJ2-4; the D call of TRBD1 rests on TCRdb alone, since no DNA is present to check it. The CDR3 spans 15 residues. Germline V gives CDR1 SEHNR, CDR2 FQNEAQ (reference sequence). The CDR3 sequence: CASSDFTGGKNIQYF.

The chain carries TRBV5-1 and TRBJ1-2; without DNA, the TCRdb call of TRBD1 cannot be checked. This CDR3 spans 13 amino acids. Germline CDR1 and CDR2: SGHRS and YFSETQ. The CDR3 is CASSSADRAGYTF. Drawing the rest from reference TRBV5-1 and TRBJ1-2, the complete variable domain is KAGVTQTPRYLIKTRGQQVTLSCSPISGHRSVSWYQQTPGQGLQFLFEYFSETQRNKGNFPGRFSGRQFSNSRSEMNVSTLELGDSALYLCASSSADRAGYTFGSGTRLTVV.

The J gene is TRBJ2-7, the V gene TRBV7-6. CDR1 is SGHVS, CDR2 FNYEAQ, per germline. The CDR3 has 14 amino acids. The CDR3 loop is CASSPLTSSYEQYF.

V is TRBV6-6 and J is TRBJ2-2; TCRdb designates TRBD1, a call that cannot be tested without DNA. Germline-derived CDR1 and CDR2 are MNHNY and SVGAGI (reference sequence). The CDR3 has 13 residues. Here the CDR3 reads CATRDRGVWELFF.

The chain carries TRBV21-1 and TRBJ2-2; the D gene TCRdb calls, TRBD2, cannot be checked with no DNA. TRBV21-1 is a known pseudogene. The CDR3 has 19 amino acids. The CDR3 protein is CASSEGQQQTSENTGELFF.

This CDR3 is CASSFRQGGDTEAFF. The chain joins TRBV7-9 to TRBJ1-1. CDR3 length equals 15 residues. CDR1 is SEHNR and CDR2 is FQNEAQ in the germline V gene (reference sequence).

The genes are TRBV6-1 and TRBJ2-7; the D call of TRBD1 rests on TCRdb alone, since no DNA is present to check it. Germline CDR1 is MNHNS and CDR2 is SASEGT. The CDR3 consists of 14 residues. Here the CDR3 reads CASRWIMGDYEQYF.

The chain joins TRBV6-5 to TRBJ1-5; TCRdb lists TRBD1, though no DNA is available to test this call. From germline, CDR1 is MNHEY and CDR2 SVGAGI. The CDR3 has 16 residues. CDR3 sequence reads: CASSLGQGNSNQPQHF.

Here the CDR3 reads CASSLGRLNSPLHF. V is TRBV5-1 and J is TRBJ1-6. Germline V gene sequence: CDR1 SGHRS, CDR2 YFSETQ. This CDR3 contains 14 residues.

The V gene is TRBV6-2 or TRBV6-3, the J gene TRBJ2-7. CDR1 and CDR2 from the germline V gene are MNHEY and SVGEGT. This CDR3 has 14 amino acids. CDR3 amino acids: CASSYTGSSYEQYF.

The chain links TRBV6-5 to TRBJ1-2; there is no DNA to check the TCRdb D call of TRBD1. Germline CDR1 is MNHEY and CDR2 is SVGAGI. The CDR3 is made up of 12 amino acids. The CDR3 sequence is CATKGQIYGYTF.

The V and J genes are TRBV6-1 and TRBJ1-2. Germline CDR1 is MNHNS and CDR2 is SASEGT. CDR3 length: 15 residues. The CDR3 sequence: CASSELVRGPYGYTF.

This rearrangement joins TRBV6-1 to TRBJ2-2. The CDR3 consists of 15 residues. Per the germline V gene, CDR1 is MNHNS and CDR2 is SASEGT. The CDR3 loop is CATISTGANTGELFF.

V and J are TRBV3-1 and TRBJ2-7; TCRdb returns TRBD1, unconfirmable since there is no DNA. CDR3 length: 15 amino acids. The germline gives CDR1 LGHDT, CDR2 YNNKEL (reference sequence). The CDR3 protein is CASSQGTGFYHEQYF.

The chain combines TRBV3-1 with TRBJ1-3. Germline-derived CDR1 and CDR2 are LGHDT and YNNKEL (reference sequence). The CDR3 is 15 residues long. The chain's CDR3 is CASSQGPTTGNTIYF.

The gene calls are TRBV27 and TRBJ2-7. The CDR3 is 15 residues long. Germline loops: CDR1 MNHEY, CDR2 SMNVEV (reference sequence). CDR3: CASSSKPGATYEQYF.

Here the CDR3 reads CSARDSGTVTGELFF. The chain is built from TRBV20-1 and TRBJ2-2; the D gene TCRdb calls, TRBD1, cannot be checked with no DNA. This CDR3 is 15 amino acids long. Germline CDR1 DFQATT, CDR2 SNEGSKA (reference sequence).

The CDR3 protein is CASGLVLGLVGNEQFF. This chain joins TRBV12-5 and TRBJ2-1. The CDR3 extends over 16 amino acids. The germline V gene encodes CDR1 LGHNT and CDR2 FRNRAP.

The rearrangement links TRBV7-9 to TRBJ1-2. Germline V gene lookup returns CDR1 SEHNR and CDR2 FQNEAQ (reference sequence). The CDR3 consists of 11 residues. The CDR3 reads CASSPQNGYTF.

This sequence joins TRBV5-1 and TRBJ1-1. CDR1 and CDR2 (germline): SGHRS, YFSETQ. This CDR3 is 16 amino acids long. The CDR3 protein is CASRPQQNLLNTEAFF.

The V gene is TRBV2, the J gene TRBJ2-1; no DNA is available, so the TRBD2 call from TCRdb remains unchecked. Germline values: CDR1 SNHLY, CDR2 FYNNEI. The length of the CDR3 is 16 residues. The CDR3 loop reads CASSDRLAGGYNEQFF.

The chain recombines TRBV12-3 or TRBV12-4 with TRBJ2-3; TCRdb names TRBD2, which stays unverified in the absence of DNA. This CDR3 has 15 residues. The CDR3 protein is CASSFQAGSTDTQYF.

CDR3 residues: CASSGNRGVGYTF. The chain links TRBV7-3 to TRBJ1-2; TCRdb's assignment of TRBD1 cannot be checked, as there is no DNA. This CDR3 spans 13 amino acids. CDR1 is SGHTA and CDR2 is FQGTGA in the germline V gene. Full variable domain (remainder filled in from reference TRBV7-3 and TRBJ1-2): GAGVSQTPSNKVTEKGKYVELRCDPISGHTALYWYRQSLGQGPEFLIYFQGTGAADDSGLPNDRFFAVRPEGSVSTLKIQRTERGDSAVYLCASSGNRGVGYTFGSGTRLTVV.

The chain couples TRBV4-2 to TRBJ2-2; as DNA is missing, the TRBD1 call by TCRdb cannot be tested. The CDR3 sequence is 16 residues long. Germline CDR1 and CDR2: LGHNA and YNFKEQ. This CDR3 reads CASSQVGRGRTGELFF.

The V and J genes are TRBV6-1 and TRBJ2-7. The CDR3 totals 14 residues. In germline, CDR1 is MNHNS, CDR2 SASEGT. The CDR3 sequence is CASRVDGMIYEQYF.

The chain carries TRBV5-1 and TRBJ2-2; TCRdb indicates TRBD1, and absent DNA this call remains unverified. The germline V gene encodes CDR1 SGHRS and CDR2 YFSETQ. The length of the CDR3 is 16 residues. The CDR3 is CASRPKSQGNTGELFF.

This chain connects TRBV5-6 to TRBJ2-5; TCRdb designates TRBD2, a call that cannot be tested without DNA. The CDR3 spans 16 residues. CDR1 and CDR2 (germline): SGHDT, YYEEEE. The CDR3 sequence: CASSHLRGTSGETQYF.

The chain is built from TRBV12-3 or TRBV12-4 and TRBJ2-2; the TCRdb call, TRBD1, lacks DNA for checking. The CDR3 contains 14 residues. CDR3 in amino acids: CASSGGAQGGELFF.

The chain uses TRBV5-1 and TRBJ2-3; TCRdb proposes TRBD2, but this gene call is untestable without DNA. The CDR3 has 15 amino acids. Per the germline V gene, CDR1 is SGHRS and CDR2 is YFSETQ. CDR3 amino acids: CASSATPDYTDTQYF.